Listed below are T cell receptor beta chains from one sample, sequenced in a study of blood T cell repertoires in COVID-19. Measured with immunoSEQ multiplex PCR; TCRdb has only the in-frame clones, and not every one. The sample holds tens of thousands of clones, over 80% seen once. Sequencing was carried out using peripheral blood. Source of these receptors: a human donor in a cohort sampled during active COVID-19. Each CDR3 is given with its conserved first and last residue. A D gene is named only where the DNA matches it firmly. Expanded clones get a size class; other rows say once, few or many, or leave the size out.

.	TRBJ1-2	.	TRBV11-2	TGTGCCAGCAGCTTAGAGAGAGGGACAAGGGGATATGGCTACACCTTC	CASSLERGTRGYGYTF
.	TRBJ2-7	.	TRBV28	TGTGCCAGCAGTGGGAGCTACGAGCAGTACTTC	CASSGSYEQYF
.	TRBJ2-3	TRBD1	TRBV30	TGTGCCTGGGCCGAGGGGACAGGGAATCAAATTGCAGATACGCAGTATTTT	CAWAEGTGNQIADTQYF
.	TRBJ1-2	TRBD1	TRBV6-5	TGTGCCAGCAGTTACAGGGGGCAAGGCTACACCTTC	CASSYRGQGYTF
.	TRBJ2-1	.	TRBV20-1	TGCAGTGCTAGTCTACTATCGAATGAGCAGTTCTTC	CSASLLSNEQFF
once	TRBJ1-4	.	TRBV18	TGTGCCAGCTCACCCGGAACAGGTTATAATGAAAAACTGTTTTTT	CASSPGTGYNEKLFF
.	TRBJ1-6	TRBD1	TRBV28	TGTGCCAGCAGCTCAACAGGGGGCTTTTCACCCCTCCACTTT	CASSSTGGFSPLHF
.	TRBJ2-3	TRBD2	TRBV5-1	TGCGCCAGCAGCTTGACTAGCGGGAGAGTAGATACGCAGTATTTT	CASSLTSGRVDTQYF
.	TRBJ1-3	.	TRBV5-6	TGTGCCAGCAGCTTGAGGGGTCCCGGAAACACCATATATTTT	CASSLRGPGNTIYF
.	TRBJ1-1	.	TRBV28	TGTGCCAGCAGTGGGGACTTAAGTAGAGGCACTGAAGCTTTCTTT	CASSGDLSRGTEAFF
.	TRBJ1-5	.	TRBV7-8	TGTGCCAGCAGCCAGGTCGGGGGGCAGCCCCAGCATTTT	CASSQVGGQPQHF
.	TRBJ1-5	.	TRBV10-3	TGTGCCATCAGTGAGTCGGAGGGTCGCGGAAGTCCCCAGCATTTT	CAISESEGRGSPQHF
.	TRBJ2-5	TRBD2	TRBV9	TGTGCCAGCAGCCCAGAAGCGGGAGGGCAGGGGACCCAGTACTTC	CASSPEAGGQGTQYF
.	TRBJ2-1	TRBD2	TRBV5-8	TGTGCCAGCAGCTCGCGGGGGGCCTCCTTCAATGAGCAGTTCTTC	CASSSRGASFNEQFF
.	TRBJ2-3	TRBD2	TRBV5-1	TGCGCCAGCGCGCAAGGACTAGCCCCCACAGATACGCAGTATTTT	CASAQGLAPTDTQYF
.	TRBJ2-4	TRBD2	TRBV5-6	TGTGCCAGCAGCTTTAGGACTAGCGGGAGCATAAGCCAAAACATTCAGTACTTC	CASSFRTSGSISQNIQYF
.	TRBJ2-1	.	TRBV3-1/TRBV3-2	TGTGCCAGCAGCCTCTTGACTACCTACAATGAGCAGTTCTTC	CASSLLTTYNEQFF
.	TRBJ1-1	.	TRBV2	TGTGCCAGCAGGTATGCCGGCGGGGGTGAAGCTTTCTTT	CASRYAGGGEAFF
few	TRBJ2-3	.	TRBV7-2	TGTGCCAGCAGCTTAGGATTCGCTACCGGCACAGATACGCAGTATTTT	CASSLGFATGTDTQYF
.	TRBJ1-1	.	TRBV19	TGTGCCAGCACCCGGGTCACTGAAGCTTTCTTT	CASTRVTEAFF
.	TRBJ1-3	TRBD1	TRBV2	TGTGCCAGCAGTGAGGACCGGGACAGGGGGCTTGGTACACGAGGAAACACCATATATTTT	CASSEDRDRGLGTRGNTIYF
once	TRBJ1-1	TRBD1	TRBV19	TGTGCCAGTAATACAGGGGGCGCCGGGCAAGCTTTCTTT	CASNTGGAGQAFF
.	TRBJ2-7	TRBD1	TRBV3-1/TRBV3-2	TGTGCCAGCAGCGAACAGGGGGTCCCTAGGGAGCAGTACTTC	CASSEQGVPREQYF
.	TRBJ1-3	TRBD1	TRBV12-5	TGTGCTAGTGGTTTGCCCTTGGACAGGGAAAACACCATATATTTT	CASGLPLDRENTIYF
.	TRBJ2-1	TRBD2	TRBV6-5	TGTGCCAGCAGAGCGGGGGGGCTGCATGAGCAGTTCTTC	CASRAGGLHEQFF
.	TRBJ1-2	.	TRBV19	TGTGCCAGTAGTGCCGCGGGGCCTGGAGGCTACACCTTC	CASSAAGPGGYTF
once	TRBJ2-1	TRBD2	TRBV28	TGTGCCAGCCGGGGGGCGGGAGGGCCACAATACAATGAGCAGTTCTTC	CASRGAGGPQYNEQFF
.	TRBJ1-1	.	TRBV7-6	TGTGCCAGCAGCCCTGTCAGGGTGGGTGACACTGAAGCTTTCTTT	CASSPVRVGDTEAFF
.	TRBJ1-1	TRBD1	TRBV13	TGTGCCAGCAGCACAGGGGCGAACACTGAAGCTTTCTTT	CASSTGANTEAFF
.	TRBJ1-1	.	TRBV18	TGTGCCAGCTCGACCGGGACCTACCAATCTCCGAGGGGGGCTTTCTTT	CASSTGTYQSPRGAFF
.	TRBJ2-7	TRBD2	TRBV5-1	TGCGCCAGCAGGCCCACTAGCGGGGCGGCCTACGAGCAGTACTTC	CASRPTSGAAYEQYF
.	TRBJ2-7	.	TRBV11-2	TGTGCCAGCAGCCGGGCCGGGATTGTTGGGCGGGGCGACTACGAGCAGTACTTC	CASSRAGIVGRGDYEQYF
.	TRBJ1-2	.	TRBV6-1	TGTGCCAGCAGTGAAAGGGGTCTTTATGGCTACACCTTC	CASSERGLYGYTF
.	TRBJ1-6	TRBD1	TRBV14	TGTGCCAGCAGCCGTGCAGGGGGCATAAGTTCACCCCTCCACTTT	CASSRAGGISSPLHF
.	TRBJ1-3	.	TRBV19	TGTGCCAGTAGGAAGCCGGGAACCTCTGGAAACACCATATATTTT	CASRKPGTSGNTIYF
.	TRBJ2-5	TRBD1	TRBV5-1	TGCGCCAGCAGCTTTGGGGACAGGCAAGAGACCCAGTACTTC	CASSFGDRQETQYF
.	TRBJ1-6	.	TRBV18	TGTGCCAGCTCACCGGGCCTCAGAGGGTCGTCACCCCTCCACTTT	CASSPGLRGSSPLHF
once	TRBJ1-2	.	TRBV10-3	TGTGCCATCAGCCGGGACATGAAGAGTTGGGGCTACACCTTC	CAISRDMKSWGYTF
.	TRBJ2-3	TRBD2	TRBV9	TGTGCCAGCAGCGCTCAACTAGCGGGGGGAGGAGATACGCAGTATTTT	CASSAQLAGGGDTQYF
.	TRBJ1-2	.	TRBV9	TGTGCCAGCAGCTTACAGGGTCGGGGCTACACCTTC	CASSLQGRGYTF
.	TRBJ1-6	.	TRBV6-5	TGTGCCAGCAGAAATGACAGAAATTCACCCCTCCACTTT	CASRNDRNSPLHF
.	TRBJ2-2	.	TRBV5-1	TGCGCCAGCAGCCCGGCAGGGGAGGGCACCGGGGAGCTGTTTTTT	CASSPAGEGTGELFF
once	TRBJ2-1	TRBD2	TRBV19	TGTGCCAGTAGTATATCCCGGCGCCAGCGGGGGGGTAATGAGCAGTTCTTC	CASSISRRQRGGNEQFF
.	TRBJ2-3	TRBD2	TRBV7-9	TGTGCCAGCAGCTTTACCGGGACTAGCCGCCTCACAGATACGCAGTATTTT	CASSFTGTSRLTDTQYF
.	TRBJ2-5	TRBD2	TRBV7-2	TGTGCCAGCAGCTTAAACCAGCGGGAACAAGAGACCCAGTACTTC	CASSLNQREQETQYF
.	TRBJ2-7	TRBD2	TRBV7-2	TGTGCCAGCAGTTTAACCCCGGGAGGGCGCTACGAGCAGTACTTC	CASSLTPGGRYEQYF
.	TRBJ2-1	TRBD2	TRBV6-6	TGTGCCAGCAGAGCTAGCGGGGGCCACAATGAGCAGTTCTTC	CASRASGGHNEQFF
.	TRBJ1-3	TRBD1	TRBV5-1	TGCGCCAGCAGCTTGGGACAGGGATCATCTGGAAACACCATATATTTT	CASSLGQGSSGNTIYF
.	TRBJ2-1	TRBD1	TRBV4-1	TGCGCCAGCAGCCAACAATTGTTCCGGGACAGGGGAGGCAATGAGCAGTTCTTC	CASSQQLFRDRGGNEQFF
.	TRBJ1-2	TRBD1	TRBV6-6	TGTGCCAGCGCCACGGACAGGTCTAACTATGGCTACACCTTC	CASATDRSNYGYTF
once	TRBJ2-1	.	TRBV19	TGTGCCAGTACCCACTCGAGAGGCGATGAGCAGTTCTTC	CASTHSRGDEQFF
.	TRBJ1-6	TRBD1	TRBV19	TGTGCCAGTAGTCGCCAGGGGACAGGTTCACCCCTCCACTTT	CASSRQGTGSPLHF
.	TRBJ1-5	TRBD1	TRBV18	TGTGCCAGCTCACCTGACAGGGATCAGCCCCAGCATTTT	CASSPDRDQPQHF
.	TRBJ1-2	.	TRBV29-1	TGCAGCGCGGGTGAGCAGGGGAATGGCTACACCTTC	CSAGEQGNGYTF
.	TRBJ2-1	TRBD2	TRBV9	TGTGCCAGCAGCGCCGGACTAGCAGGTCGCAATGAGCAGTTCTTC	CASSAGLAGRNEQFF
.	TRBJ1-5	TRBD1	TRBV19	TGTGCCAGTAGTACCAAAGGGACAGGGGGAGGGCAGCCCCAGCATTTT	CASSTKGTGGGQPQHF
.	TRBJ1-5	.	TRBV15	TGTGCCACCAGCAGAGCCAGAATTAGCAATCAGCCCCAGCATTTT	CATSRARISNQPQHF
.	TRBJ2-1	TRBD2	TRBV2	TGTGCCAGCAGCGTCGGACTAGCGGGGGGCAATGAGCAGTTCTTC	CASSVGLAGGNEQFF
.	TRBJ2-1	TRBD2	TRBV2	TGTGCCAGCAGTGAATCAACCGGGACTAGCGGCCCCTCCTACAATGAGCAGTTCTTC	CASSESTGTSGPSYNEQFF
few	TRBJ1-1	.	TRBV4-3	TGCGCCAGCAGCCAAGATCGAGGCGTGAACACTGAAGCTTTCTTT	CASSQDRGVNTEAFF